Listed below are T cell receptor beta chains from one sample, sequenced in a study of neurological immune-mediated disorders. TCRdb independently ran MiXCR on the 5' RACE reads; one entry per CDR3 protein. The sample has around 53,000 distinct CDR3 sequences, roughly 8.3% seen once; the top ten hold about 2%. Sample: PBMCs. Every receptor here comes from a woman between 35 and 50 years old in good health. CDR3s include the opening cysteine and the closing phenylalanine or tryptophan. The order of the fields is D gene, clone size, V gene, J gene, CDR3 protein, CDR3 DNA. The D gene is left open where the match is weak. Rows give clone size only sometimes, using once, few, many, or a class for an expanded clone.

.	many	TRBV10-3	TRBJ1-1	CAIGPKDTEAFF	TGTGCCATCGGGCCCAAGGACACTGAAGCTTTCTTT
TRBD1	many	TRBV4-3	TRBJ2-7	CASSPTGRVNEQYF	TGCGCCAGCAGCCCGACAGGGCGAGTGAACGAGCAGTACTTC
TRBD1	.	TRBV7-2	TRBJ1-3	CASSLSYRGLLDGNTIYF	TGTGCCAGCAGCTTATCTTACAGGGGGCTATTGGATGGAAACACCATATATTTT
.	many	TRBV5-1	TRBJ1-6	CASSSPGGPSPLHF	TGCGCCAGCTCATCACCGGGGGGCCCCTCACCCCTCCACTTT
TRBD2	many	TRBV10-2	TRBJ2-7	CASSALAGGPYEQYF	TGCGCCAGCAGCGCACTAGCGGGAGGTCCCTACGAGCAGTACTTC
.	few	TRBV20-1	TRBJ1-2	CSKAPGPSNYGYTF	TGCAGTAAAGCACCCGGGCCCTCTAACTATGGCTACACCTTC
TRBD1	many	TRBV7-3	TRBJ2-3	CASNPGQGGTQYF	TGTGCCAGCAATCCCGGACAGGGCGGTACGCAGTATTTT
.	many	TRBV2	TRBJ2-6	CASREDGPLTLTF	TGTGCCAGCAGAGAGGACGGACCGTTGACCCTGACTTTC
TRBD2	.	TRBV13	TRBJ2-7	CASSSLPPGGNSYEQYF	TGTGCCAGCAGCTCCCTTCCTCCCGGGGGGAACTCCTACGAGCAGTACTTC
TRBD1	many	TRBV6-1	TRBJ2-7	CASSAGWDSSYEQYF	TGTGCCAGCAGTGCCGGTTGGGACAGCTCCTACGAGCAGTACTTC
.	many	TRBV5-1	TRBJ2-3	CASSVTADTQYF	TGCGCCAGCAGCGTCACAGCAGATACGCAGTATTTT
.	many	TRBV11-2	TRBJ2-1	CASSLYGGRNEQFF	TGTGCCAGCAGCTTGTACGGGGGGCGCAATGAGCAGTTCTTC
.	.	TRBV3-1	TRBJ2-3	CASSQEGTAGDTQYF	TGTGCCAGCAGCCAAGAAGGAACCGCCGGAGATACGCAGTATTTT
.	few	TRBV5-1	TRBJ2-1	CASSLVGRDNEQFF	TGCGCCAGCAGCTTGGTCGGACGAGACAATGAGCAGTTCTTC
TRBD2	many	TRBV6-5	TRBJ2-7	CATTRGVLSYEQYF	TGTGCCACCACTCGGGGGGTCCTCTCCTACGAGCAGTACTTC